This T cell receptor beta chain was sequenced for a study of OX40 agonist ivuxolimab in advanced cancers. Using immunoSEQ multiplex PCR, the repertoire was profiled, and TCRdb retains in-frame clones only, with some absent. Among about 50,000 clones listed, around 81% were seen once. This clone has just a few counts. What it binds is not known. This CDR3 spans 17 amino acids. V was clipped by 0 bases and J by 4 bases; unmatched bases: 6. CDR1 is SGHRS and CDR2 is YFSETQ in the germline V gene. Points from the study as a whole: The average count of expanded clones was higher among CD8+ T cells than among CD4+.

The gene calls are TRBV5-1 and TRBJ2-1; TRBD2 matches at 11 bases. The receptor's source is an adult with an advanced solid tumor such as melanoma, head and neck, liver or kidney cancer. Sample: CD4+ or CD8+ T cells sorted from blood, taken in a trial of the OX40 agonist ivuxolimab. The CDR3 DNA follows: TGCGCCAGCAGCTTGGAGCCCTTAGCGGGGGGGTACAATGAGCAGTTCTTC. Protein: CASSLEPLAGGYNEQFF.